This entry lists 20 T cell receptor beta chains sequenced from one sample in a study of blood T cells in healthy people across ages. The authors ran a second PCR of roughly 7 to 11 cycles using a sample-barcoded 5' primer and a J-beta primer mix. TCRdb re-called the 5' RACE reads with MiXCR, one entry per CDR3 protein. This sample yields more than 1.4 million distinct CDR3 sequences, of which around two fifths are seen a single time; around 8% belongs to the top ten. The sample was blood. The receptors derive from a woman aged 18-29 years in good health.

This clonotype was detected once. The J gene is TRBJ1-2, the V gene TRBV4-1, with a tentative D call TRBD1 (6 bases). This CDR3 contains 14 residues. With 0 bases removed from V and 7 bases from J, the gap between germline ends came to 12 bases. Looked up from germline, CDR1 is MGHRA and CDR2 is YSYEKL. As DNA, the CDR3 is TGCGCCAGCAGCCAAGACGGGGGGGCGCTTGGCTACACCTTC. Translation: CASSQDGGALGYTF.

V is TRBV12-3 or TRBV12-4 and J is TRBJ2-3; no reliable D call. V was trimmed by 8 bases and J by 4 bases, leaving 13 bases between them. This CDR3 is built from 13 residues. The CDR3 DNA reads TGTGCCAGCGGAATACTGGCGGCAGATACGCAGTATTTT. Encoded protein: CASGILAADTQYF.

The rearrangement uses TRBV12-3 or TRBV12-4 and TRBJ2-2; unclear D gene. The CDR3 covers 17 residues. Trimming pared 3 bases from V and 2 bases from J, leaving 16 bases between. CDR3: CASSFRGKIKNTGELFF. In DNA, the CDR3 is TGTGCCAGCAGTTTCCGAGGAAAGATCAAAAACACCGGGGAGCTGTTTTTT.

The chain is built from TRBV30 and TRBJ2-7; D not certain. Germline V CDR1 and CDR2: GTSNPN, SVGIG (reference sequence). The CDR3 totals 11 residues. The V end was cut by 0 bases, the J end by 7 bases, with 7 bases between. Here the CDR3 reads CAWSVSNEQYF. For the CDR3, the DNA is TGTGCCTGGAGTGTATCCAATGAGCAGTACTTC.

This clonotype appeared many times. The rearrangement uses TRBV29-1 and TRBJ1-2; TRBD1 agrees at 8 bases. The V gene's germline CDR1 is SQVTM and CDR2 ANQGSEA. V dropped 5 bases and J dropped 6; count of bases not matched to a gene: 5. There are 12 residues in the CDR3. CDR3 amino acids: CSVRTGGDGYTF. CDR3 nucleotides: TGCAGCGTTCGAACAGGGGGGGATGGCTACACCTTC.

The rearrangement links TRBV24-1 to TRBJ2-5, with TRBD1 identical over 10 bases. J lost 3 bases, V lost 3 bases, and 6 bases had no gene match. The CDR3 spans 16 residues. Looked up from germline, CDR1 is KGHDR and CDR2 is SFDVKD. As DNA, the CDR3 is TGTGCCACCAGTGATGACGGACAGGGGGAAGAAGAGACCCAGTACTTC. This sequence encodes CATSDDGQGEEETQYF.

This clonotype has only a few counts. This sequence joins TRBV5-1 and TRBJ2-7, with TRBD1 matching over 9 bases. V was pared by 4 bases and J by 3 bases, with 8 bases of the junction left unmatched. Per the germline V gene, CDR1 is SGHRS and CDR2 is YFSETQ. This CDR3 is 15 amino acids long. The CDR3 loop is CASSPRDRVVYEQYF. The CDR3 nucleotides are TGCGCCAGCAGCCCTCGGGACAGGGTTGTCTACGAGCAGTACTTC.

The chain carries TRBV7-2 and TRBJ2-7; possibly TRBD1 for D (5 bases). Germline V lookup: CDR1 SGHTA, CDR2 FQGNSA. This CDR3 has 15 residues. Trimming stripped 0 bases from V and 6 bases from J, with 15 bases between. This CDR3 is CASSLALQARGEQYF. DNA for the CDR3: TGTGCCAGCAGCTTAGCGTTGCAGGCTAGGGGCGAGCAGTACTTC.

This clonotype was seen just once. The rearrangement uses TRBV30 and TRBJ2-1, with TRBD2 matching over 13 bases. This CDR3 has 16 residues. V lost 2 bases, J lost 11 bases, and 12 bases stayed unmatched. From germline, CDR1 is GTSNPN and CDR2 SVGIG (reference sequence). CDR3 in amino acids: CAWSPSGTSGVVKQFF. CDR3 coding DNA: TGTGCCTGGAGTCCATCCGGGACTAGCGGGGTAGTGAAGCAGTTCTTC.

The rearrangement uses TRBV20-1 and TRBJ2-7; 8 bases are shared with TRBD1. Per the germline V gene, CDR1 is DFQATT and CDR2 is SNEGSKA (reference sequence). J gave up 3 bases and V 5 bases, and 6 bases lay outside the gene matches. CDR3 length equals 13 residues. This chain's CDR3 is CSAGGQGDYEQYF. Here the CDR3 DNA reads TGCAGTGCTGGTGGACAGGGAGACTACGAGCAGTACTTC.

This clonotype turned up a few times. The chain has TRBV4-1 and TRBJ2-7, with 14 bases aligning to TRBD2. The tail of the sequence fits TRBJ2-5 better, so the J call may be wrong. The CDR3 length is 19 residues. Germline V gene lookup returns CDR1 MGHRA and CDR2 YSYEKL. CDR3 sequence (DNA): TGCGCCAGCAGCCAAATGAAACCCGGGACTAGCGGGAGTGGTGAGACCCAGTACTTC. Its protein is CASSQMKPGTSGSGETQYF.

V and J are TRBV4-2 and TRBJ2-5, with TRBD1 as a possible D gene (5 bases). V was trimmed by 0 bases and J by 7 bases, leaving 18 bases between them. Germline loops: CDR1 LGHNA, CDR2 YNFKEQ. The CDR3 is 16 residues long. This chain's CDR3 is CASSQDKGQGTATQYF. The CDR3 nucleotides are TGTGCCAGCAGCCAAGATAAGGGCCAGGGAACGGCGACCCAGTACTTC.

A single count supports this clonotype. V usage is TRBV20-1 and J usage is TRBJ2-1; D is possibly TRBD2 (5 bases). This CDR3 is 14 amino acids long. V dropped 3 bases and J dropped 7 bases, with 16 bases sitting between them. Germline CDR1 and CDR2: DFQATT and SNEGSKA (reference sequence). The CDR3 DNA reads TGCAGTGCTAGCGGGGTACCCTTAGGGAATGAGCAGTTCTTC. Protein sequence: CSASGVPLGNEQFF.

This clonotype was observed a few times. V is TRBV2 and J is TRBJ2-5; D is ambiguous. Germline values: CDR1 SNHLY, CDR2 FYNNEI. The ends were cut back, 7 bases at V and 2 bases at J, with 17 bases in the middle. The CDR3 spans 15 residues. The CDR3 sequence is CASTRSVWPQETQYF. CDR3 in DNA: TGTGCCAGCACCCGTAGTGTTTGGCCTCAAGAGACCCAGTACTTC.

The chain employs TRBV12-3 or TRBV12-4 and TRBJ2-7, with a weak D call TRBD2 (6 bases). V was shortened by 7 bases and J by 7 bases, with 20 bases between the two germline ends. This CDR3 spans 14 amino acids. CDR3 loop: CASKAGFSYTEQYF. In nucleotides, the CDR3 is TGTGCCAGCAAAGCGGGTTTCTCCTACACTGAGCAGTACTTC.

The CDR3, as DNA: TGTGCCAGCAGTCTTGAGGGAATTGATCAGCCCCAGCATTTT. Translated: CASSLEGIDQPQHF. This rearrangement joins TRBV7-9 to TRBJ1-5; no clear D gene. Deletions cut 6 bases from V and 5 bases from J, with 14 bases between. Germline loops: CDR1 SEHNR, CDR2 FQNEAQ (reference sequence). The CDR3 runs to 14 residues.

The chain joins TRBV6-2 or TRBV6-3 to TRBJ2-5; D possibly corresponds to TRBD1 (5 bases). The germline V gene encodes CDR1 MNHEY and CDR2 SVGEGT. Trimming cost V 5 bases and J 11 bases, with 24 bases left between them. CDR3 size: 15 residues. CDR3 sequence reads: CASSTVWDADNEQYF. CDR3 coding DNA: TGTGCCAGCAGTACGGTCTGGGATGCGGACAATGAGCAGTACTTC.

Here the CDR3 DNA reads TGTGCCAGCAGCCGGGCTGGGGCGGCGAACACCGGGGAGCTGTTTTTT. Protein sequence: CASSRAGAANTGELFF. The gene calls are TRBV5-4 and TRBJ2-2; TRBD1 might be the D (5 bases). Germline CDR1 SGHNT, CDR2 YYREEE (reference sequence). The CDR3 is 16 amino acids. V was trimmed by 4 bases and J by 0 bases, leaving 13 bases between them.

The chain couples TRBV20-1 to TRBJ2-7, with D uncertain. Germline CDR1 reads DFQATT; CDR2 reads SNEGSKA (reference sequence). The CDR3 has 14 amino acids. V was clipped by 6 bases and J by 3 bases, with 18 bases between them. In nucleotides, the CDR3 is TGCAGTGCCCGAGAGGTGCGGTTTTTCTACGAGCAGTACTTC. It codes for CSAREVRFFYEQYF.

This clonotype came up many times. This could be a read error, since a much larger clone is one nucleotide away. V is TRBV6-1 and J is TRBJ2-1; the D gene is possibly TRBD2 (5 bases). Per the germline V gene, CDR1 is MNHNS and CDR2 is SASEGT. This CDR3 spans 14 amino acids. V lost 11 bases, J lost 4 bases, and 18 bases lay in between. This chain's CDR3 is CAASLADGYNEQFF. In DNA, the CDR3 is TGTGCCGCCTCCCTAGCCGATGGATACAATGAGCAGTTCTTC.